The rows below give T cell receptor beta chains drawn from one sample of a study of human T cells and chemical hapten exposure. Via MiXCR, TCRdb re-called the RACE reads, giving one row per CDR3 protein. The sample carries 110,000 to 150,000 distinct CDR3 sequences, 12% recorded once. The input for sequencing was whole blood, taken in connection with sensitization to the hapten diphenylcyclopropenone (DPC). The receptors were sampled from a woman aged 45-60 years with alopecia areata. Some clones in this sample may be carry-over from other donors' samples. CDR3s include the opening cysteine and the closing phenylalanine or tryptophan. The order of the fields is CDR3 DNA, CDR3 protein, J gene, D gene, V gene, clone size. The D gene is left open where the match is weak. Size tells how often a clone was seen (once, few, many) or the class of an expanded clone, and some rows leave it out.

TGTGCCGGCGAGAGGGTCCGATCCTACGAGCAGTACTTC,CAGERVRSYEQYF,TRBJ2-7,.,TRBV11-2,.
TGTGCCAGCAGTTCGAGGGGGATAGGCAATCAGCCCCAGCATTTT,CASSSRGIGNQPQHF,TRBJ1-5,.,TRBV6-5,many
TGTGCCAGCAGCTCGCAGTTCGGGAACACCGGGGAGCTGTTTTTT,CASSSQFGNTGELFF,TRBJ2-2,.,TRBV11-2,few
TGTGCCAGCAGCCTCTCTAGCGTGGAGACCCAGTACTTC,CASSLSSVETQYF,TRBJ2-5,.,TRBV2,few
TGTGCCAGCAGCCCCCAAAGAACTGAAGCTTTCTTT,CASSPQRTEAFF,TRBJ1-1,.,TRBV7-2,few
TGTGCCAGTAGTATTATGGCGGGGGTATATGAAAAACTGTTTTTT,CASSIMAGVYEKLFF,TRBJ1-4,.,TRBV19,.
TGTGCCAGCAGCTTAGCGCGAGGGACTAGCGGGAGTCTGAACATTCAGTACTTC,CASSLARGTSGSLNIQYF,TRBJ2-4,TRBD2,TRBV7-8,.
TGTGCCTGGAAGAAACAGGGATTTGATCAGCCCCAGCATTTT,CAWKKQGFDQPQHF,TRBJ1-5,.,TRBV30,.
TGTGCCAGCAGTTTAAGGATAACAGATACGCAGTATTTT,CASSLRITDTQYF,TRBJ2-3,.,TRBV28,.
TGCGCCAGCAGCCAGCGGGAGAACACTGAAGCTTTCTTT,CASSQRENTEAFF,TRBJ1-1,.,TRBV4-1,many
TGTGCCAGCAGCGTCAGTTCGGGACCAACCTCCTACAATGAGCAGTTCTTC,CASSVSSGPTSYNEQFF,TRBJ2-1,.,TRBV9,few
TGTGCCAGCAGCTTAGGCTCCCGTACCAACAATCAGCCCCAGCATTTT,CASSLGSRTNNQPQHF,TRBJ1-5,.,TRBV7-9,.
TGTGCCAGCAGTGACGGAATCACAGCTTTCTTT,CASSDGITAFF,TRBJ1-1,.,TRBV25-1,few
TGTGCCAGCAGTGGGCTATCCCGGACAGCGGGTGGGGAGACCCAGTACTTC,CASSGLSRTAGGETQYF,TRBJ2-5,.,TRBV2,few
TGTGCCAGCAGCGTAGGGACCTCGAACACCGGGGAGCTGTTTTTT,CASSVGTSNTGELFF,TRBJ2-2,.,TRBV9,many
TGCGCCAGCAGCTTGGGGGGGACTGCCTACAATGAGCAGTTCTTC,CASSLGGTAYNEQFF,TRBJ2-1,.,TRBV5-1,few
TGCGCCAGCAGCTTGGTTGGCGGGGCCCTGAGCTCCTACAATGAGCAGTTCTTC,CASSLVGGALSSYNEQFF,TRBJ2-1,.,TRBV5-1,few
TGTGCCAGCAGCCTAGCGGGAATAGGCACAGATACGCAGTATTTT,CASSLAGIGTDTQYF,TRBJ2-3,TRBD2,TRBV5-4,many
TGCAGCACTTCCCCCGACGGGACAGCCCCTAGTCGCGAGAACACCGGGGAGCTGTTTTTT,CSTSPDGTAPSRENTGELFF,TRBJ2-2,TRBD1,TRBV29-1,few
TGTGCCTGGACTCGGGGGAACACTGAAGCTTTCTTT,CAWTRGNTEAFF,TRBJ1-1,.,TRBV30,.
TGCAGCGTTGAACGACCGCTCCCTACCTACAATGAGCAGTTCTTC,CSVERPLPTYNEQFF,TRBJ2-1,.,TRBV29-1,.
TGCAGTGCTAGGGTGACTAGCGGGAGCTTGCAAGAGACCCAGTACTTC,CSARVTSGSLQETQYF,TRBJ2-5,TRBD2,TRBV20-1,many
TGTGCCAGCAGTGCCACCGGGCTGTCCTACAATGAGCAGTTCTTC,CASSATGLSYNEQFF,TRBJ2-1,.,TRBV6-5,many
TGTGCCAGTAGATATACCATGAACACTGAAGCTTTCTTT,CASRYTMNTEAFF,TRBJ1-1,.,TRBV2,few
TGTGCCAGCAGCCAGGACTATCTTTACGAGCAGTACTTC,CASSQDYLYEQYF,TRBJ2-7,.,TRBV14,.
TGCGCCAGCAGGGGAGATACAGGGTCCTACAATGAGCAGTTCTTC,CASRGDTGSYNEQFF,TRBJ2-1,.,TRBV5-1,few
TGTGCCAGTAGTATGGGGAGCGGCTTTAGCACAGATACGCAGTATTTT,CASSMGSGFSTDTQYF,TRBJ2-3,.,TRBV19,many
TGTGCCACCAGTGAGGGGAGTCACAGGGGGCGCGGGGCAGATACGCAGTATTTT,CATSEGSHRGRGADTQYF,TRBJ2-3,TRBD1,TRBV24-1,.
TGTGCCAGCAGAGAGGGGGCGTGGGGCAATCAGCCCCAGCATTTT,CASREGAWGNQPQHF,TRBJ1-5,TRBD1,TRBV7-9,few
TGTGCCAGCCGCCTAGGGACGGAAAAACTGTTTTTT,CASRLGTEKLFF,TRBJ1-4,.,TRBV3-1,.
TGCGCCAGCAGCCAAGACGCTAGCCCCGGGGGATCCTACAATGAGCAGTTCTTC,CASSQDASPGGSYNEQFF,TRBJ2-1,.,TRBV4-3,few
TGTGCCAGCAGACGGACAGGGAATTCACCCCTCCACTTT,CASRRTGNSPLHF,TRBJ1-6,TRBD1,TRBV12-3/TRBV12-4,.
TGTGCCAGCAGTTTAGTCGCGAACACCGGGGAGCTGTTTTTT,CASSLVANTGELFF,TRBJ2-2,.,TRBV28,.
TGCAGCGTCGAGACAGGGGTAGGCGGAAACACCATATATTTT,CSVETGVGGNTIYF,TRBJ1-3,TRBD1,TRBV29-1,few
TGTGCCAGCAGTTTTGAAGGGGGCCCCACCTACGAGCAGTACTTC,CASSFEGGPTYEQYF,TRBJ2-7,TRBD1,TRBV28,few
TGTGCCTGGCGGACAGGAAGCTCCTACGAGCAGTACTTC,CAWRTGSSYEQYF,TRBJ2-7,TRBD1,TRBV30,.
TGCAGTGCTAGAGATCCCGGCAGGGGAAGTATGAACACTGAAGCTTTCTTT,CSARDPGRGSMNTEAFF,TRBJ1-1,.,TRBV20-1,.
TGTGCCAGCAGCCAAGATGCGAGCGGGAGGGGCTCCTACAATGAGCAGTTCTTC,CASSQDASGRGSYNEQFF,TRBJ2-1,TRBD2,TRBV4-2,few
TGTGCCTGGAGCTTAAGCGGGACTGAGACCCAGTACTTC,CAWSLSGTETQYF,TRBJ2-5,TRBD2,TRBV30,few
TGTGCCAGCAGTTTGGACAGGGTAGTTATTGAGACCCAGTACTTC,CASSLDRVVIETQYF,TRBJ2-5,TRBD1,TRBV12-3/TRBV12-4,.
TGTGCCAGCAGCCCGACTAGTATGGGGTCAGATACGCAGTATTTT,CASSPTSMGSDTQYF,TRBJ2-3,.,TRBV7-2,many
TGCAGCGTCTTGGAGACAGGCTCCTACGAGCAGTACTTC,CSVLETGSYEQYF,TRBJ2-7,.,TRBV29-1,.
TGTGCCAGCAGTTACGGGACTAGCGCCGCATACAATGAGCAGTTCTTC,CASSYGTSAAYNEQFF,TRBJ2-1,TRBD2,TRBV6-2/TRBV6-3,few
TGTGCCAGCAGTCAGCGGCGGAGATTTAGCACAGATACGCAGTATTTT,CASSQRRRFSTDTQYF,TRBJ2-3,.,TRBV27,few
TGTGCCAGCTCACCTTTAGAGACAGGGGGATCAGGGGCCAACGTCCTGACTTTC,CASSPLETGGSGANVLTF,TRBJ2-6,TRBD1,TRBV18,many
TGTGCCAGCAGCTTAGGAGGGTTGGGAAGCTCACCCCTCCACTTT,CASSLGGLGSSPLHF,TRBJ1-6,.,TRBV13,many
TGTGCCAGCAGCCCGGGAGTACCAAACACTGAAGCTTTCTTT,CASSPGVPNTEAFF,TRBJ1-1,.,TRBV7-9,.
TGTGCCAGCAGTTCTTCTGGGACAGGGGTCCAACAGCCCCAGCATTTT,CASSSSGTGVQQPQHF,TRBJ1-5,TRBD1,TRBV12-3/TRBV12-4,.
TGTGCCAGCAGTTTGGGGTACAGGTTCGGCTCCTACGAGCAGTACTTC,CASSLGYRFGSYEQYF,TRBJ2-7,.,TRBV12-3/TRBV12-4,.